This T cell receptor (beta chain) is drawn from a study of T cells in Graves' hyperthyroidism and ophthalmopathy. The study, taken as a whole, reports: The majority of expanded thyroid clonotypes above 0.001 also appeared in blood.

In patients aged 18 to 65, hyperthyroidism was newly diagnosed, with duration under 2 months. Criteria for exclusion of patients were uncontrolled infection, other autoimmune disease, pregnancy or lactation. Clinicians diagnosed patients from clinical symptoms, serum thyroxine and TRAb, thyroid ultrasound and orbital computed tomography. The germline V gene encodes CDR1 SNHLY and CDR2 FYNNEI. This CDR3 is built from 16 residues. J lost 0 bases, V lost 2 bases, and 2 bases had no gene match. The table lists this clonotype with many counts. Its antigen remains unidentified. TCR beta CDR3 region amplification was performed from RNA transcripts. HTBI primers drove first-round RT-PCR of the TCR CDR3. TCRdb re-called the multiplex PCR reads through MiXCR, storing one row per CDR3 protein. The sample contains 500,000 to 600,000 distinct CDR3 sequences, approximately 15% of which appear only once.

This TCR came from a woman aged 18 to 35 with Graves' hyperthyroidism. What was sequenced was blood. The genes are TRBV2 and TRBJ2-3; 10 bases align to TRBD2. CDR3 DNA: TGTGCCAGCAGTGAAAGGGGACTAGCGAGCACAGATACGCAGTATTTT. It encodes CASSERGLASTDTQYF.